This T cell receptor beta chain appears in the sequencing data of a study of T cell repertoires in cytomegalovirus infection. Study-wide results and caveats: Ex vivo, HLA-C-restricted CMV-specific TCR beta clonotypes prevailed over the rest of the response.

The CDR3 spans 16 residues. In germline, CDR1 is MNHGY, CDR2 SAAAGT. Trimming removed 0 bases at V and 3 bases at J, with 14 bases between. TCRdb itself ran the reads through MiXCR, one entry per CDR3 protein. The data contain 740,000 or so distinct CDR3 sequences, approximately 40% of them singletons. This clonotype was counted a few times. The antigen is undetermined. This TCR derives from a human donor in good health (CMV status not recorded). Some clones in this sample may be carry-over from other donors' samples. Sequenced sample: PBMCs. The rearrangement links TRBV6-8 to TRBJ1-2, with a possible D match to TRBD1 (5 bases). The CDR3 nucleotides are TGTGCCAGCAGTTACTCCGCCCAGGGCCGGGACTATGGCTACACCTTC. As protein: CASSYSAQGRDYGYTF.